The T cell receptor beta chain under discussion was sequenced for a study of T cell repertoires in cytomegalovirus infection (dated by TCRdb to the late 2010s). Context from the whole study: The HLA type of each donor mattered for the analysis, because public TCR beta signatures pointed to carriage of CMV infection along with the matching HLA type.

The germline V gene sets CDR1 to KGHDR and CDR2 to SFDVKD. The CDR3 runs 14 amino acids, cysteine and phenylalanine included. Left in the record is the CDR3 DNA by itself, 42 bases read in frame from the first base. V is cut by 7 bases and J by 2 bases, and the space between the germline ends is 13 bases. About this clonotype: No antigen is known for it. Within one base of it there is no much larger clone, and no base qualities were kept.

Here is what the overall study found, with its caveats: The ex vivo response was dominated by HLA-C-restricted CMV-specific TCR beta clonotypes, and the single most frequent clonotype in two of eight donors was supplied by these HLA-C-restricted clonotypes. Cumulative frequency of public TCR beta family members discriminated carriers of CMV infection plus the relevant HLA type in this cohort and an independent roughly 330-donor cohort.

TCRdb records Illumina HiSeq 1500 as the sequencer. Using fastp at Q25 and MiXCR, TCRdb reprocessed the public reads and kept productive beta chains. Identical CDR3 proteins give one entry, which carries the most common genes and DNA. Present in this sample are more than 400,000 distinct CDR3 sequences, about a quarter of which were seen just once. Under 15% of the sample goes to the ten largest clones. The V and J segments used are TRBV24-1 and TRBJ2-5; perhaps TRBD2 is the D gene, with 6 bases matching. The receptor comes from a human donor in good health (CMV status not recorded). Some clones in this sample may be carry-over from other donors' samples. Sequenced sample: PBMCs. This receptor has the CDR3 CATRSFAGQETQYF. The sequence in DNA is TGTGCCACCAGAAGCTTCGCGGGACAAGAGACCCAGTACTTC.